This TCR beta chain was retrieved from a study of Ad26.COV2.S vaccination and SARS-CoV-2 variants. Germline CDR1 is SQVTM and CDR2 is ANQGSEA. Trimming cost V 4 bases and J 5 bases, with 9 bases left between them. The CDR3 contains 11 residues. Only in-frame clones appear in the TCRdb table, and some are missing; sequencing was by immunoSEQ multiplex PCR. This repertoire shows 300,000 to 400,000 clones, 92% found once; its top ten account for 3.9%. The clonotype originates from a human donor who had recovered from COVID-19. The rearrangement joins TRBV29-1 to TRBJ2-7; D is unresolved. The sequencing here drew on peripheral blood, taken after recovery from COVID-19. The CDR3 bases are TGCAGCGTTGGATACCGGGACGAGCAGTACTTC. This translates into CSVGYRDEQYF.